Listed here are 27 T cell receptor beta chains from one sample, sequenced in a study of cytotoxic CD8 clonotypes in ibrutinib-treated CLL. This table comes from immunoSEQ multiplex PCR, and its TCRdb copy is limited to in-frame clones, with some not included. The sample holds 150,000 to 250,000 clones; 72% are singletons and the top ten take under 15%. Source: PBMCs, taken after 24 months of ibrutinib treatment. The receptors stem from a human donor with chronic lymphocytic leukemia.

This chain connects TRBV19 to TRBJ2-2; D may be TRBD1 (5 bases). Germline V gene data show CDR1 as LNHDA and CDR2 as SQIVND (reference sequence). The CDR3 totals 15 residues. The V end was cut by 3 bases, the J end by 1 base, with 9 bases between. The CDR3 sequence: CASSMDNLNTGELFF. DNA for the CDR3: TGTGCCAGTAGTATGGACAACTTGAACACCGGGGAGCTGTTTTTT.

The V and J genes are TRBV28 and TRBJ2-3; 10 positions agree with TRBD2. Germline V gene lookup returns CDR1 MDHEN and CDR2 SYDVKM. V was clipped by 7 bases and J by 6 bases; unmatched bases: 10. The CDR3 runs 15 residues. The CDR3 bases are TGTGCCAGCACAATACCGGGACTAGCGATTGATACGCAGTATTTT. Translated: CASTIPGLAIDTQYF. The full variable domain, rest sourced from reference TRBV28 and TRBJ2-3, is DVKVTQSSRYLVKRTGEKVFLECVQDMDHENMFWYRQDPGLGLRLIYFSYDVKMKEKGDIPEGYSVSREKKERFSLILESASTNQTSMYLCASTIPGLAIDTQYFGPGTRLTVL.

The V call is TRBV6-1, the J call TRBJ1-5; 7 positions match TRBD1. The length of the CDR3 is 12 residues. V lost 6 bases to trimming and J lost 7 bases; unmatched junction nucleotides: 3. Germline V gives CDR1 MNHNS, CDR2 SASEGT. This CDR3 reads CASRGTAQPQHF. As DNA, the CDR3 is TGTGCCAGCAGAGGGACAGCCCAGCCCCAGCATTTT.

The gene calls are TRBV18 and TRBJ2-7; D is unresolved. The length of the CDR3 is 15 residues. V dropped 2 bases and J dropped 4 bases, with 15 bases sitting between them. Germline loops: CDR1 KGHSH, CDR2 LQKENI. The CDR3 sequence: CASSPTPREAYEQYF. Written as DNA, the CDR3 is TGTGCCAGCTCACCAACCCCACGTGAGGCGTACGAGCAGTACTTC. Filled out from reference TRBV18 and TRBJ2-7, the complete variable domain reads NAGVMQNPRHLVRRRGQEARLRCSPMKGHSHVYWYRQLPEEGLKFMVYLQKENIIDESGMPKERFSAEFPKEGPSILRIQQVVRGDSAAYFCASSPTPREAYEQYFGPGTRLTVT.

This clone was counted a few times. This chain uses TRBV7-3 with TRBJ2-1; D is ambiguous. Germline values: CDR1 SGHTA, CDR2 FQGTGA. With 1 base removed from V and 8 bases from J, the gap between germline ends came to 12 bases. The CDR3 length is 14 residues. The CDR3 protein is CASSLMGNPHEQFF. In nucleotides, the CDR3 is TGTGCCAGCAGCTTAATGGGCAATCCCCATGAGCAGTTCTTC.

The chain joins TRBV4-3 to TRBJ2-7; no firm D call. Germline CDR1 is LGHNA and CDR2 is YSLEER. V lost 0 bases and J lost 2, with 14 bases in between. This CDR3 comprises 16 residues. The chain's CDR3 is CASSQELGSGAYEQYF. CDR3 bases: TGCGCCAGCAGCCAAGAGTTGGGTAGTGGCGCCTACGAGCAGTACTTC.

This chain links TRBV7-9 with TRBJ2-7; the D is unclear. The CDR3 has 11 amino acids. The V end was cut by 4 bases, the J end by 9 bases, with 10 bases between. From germline, CDR1 is SEHNR and CDR2 FQNEAQ (reference sequence). CDR3 in amino acids: CASSSNSVQYF. The CDR3 DNA follows: TGTGCCAGCAGCTCGAACTCCGTGCAGTACTTC. Based on the CDR3 plus reference TRBV7-9 and TRBJ2-7, the full variable domain is DTGVSQNPRHKITKRGQNVTFRCDPISEHNRLYWYRQTLGQGPEFLTYFQNEAQLEKSRLLSDRFSAERPKGSFSTLEIQRTEQGDSAMYLCASSSNSVQYFGPGTRLTVT.

The chain carries TRBV9 and TRBJ2-7, with 14 bases that match TRBD2. This CDR3 contains 19 residues. Trimming removed 3 bases from V and 2 bases from J; junction bases left unmatched: 13. CDR1 and CDR2 (germline): SGDLS, YYNGEE. The CDR3, as DNA: TGTGCCAGCAGCGCCCGGAAGGGACTAGCGGGAGTTCCGGCCTACGAGCAGTACTTC. As protein: CASSARKGLAGVPAYEQYF.

The genes are TRBV28 and TRBJ1-5, with a weak D call TRBD1 (5 bases). The CDR3 consists of 18 residues. Germline-derived CDR1 and CDR2 are MDHEN and SYDVKM. V lost 2 bases to trimming and J lost 4 bases, with 21 bases between them. The CDR3 region has the DNA TGTGCCAGCAGTTTAAGGACCATACGGGGGGGACCTAATCAGCCCCAGCATTTT. Its translation is CASSLRTIRGGPNQPQHF.

This clone was seen a few times. The chain uses TRBV29-1 and TRBJ2-7, with 12 bases lining up with TRBD2. The length of the CDR3 is 14 residues. Looked up from germline, CDR1 is SQVTM and CDR2 is ANQGSEA. J gave up 3 bases and V 6 bases, and 6 bases lay outside the gene matches. The DNA of the CDR3 is TGCAGCGTGAGACTAGCGGGAGAGCACTACGAGCAGTACTTC. This sequence encodes CSVRLAGEHYEQYF.

The J gene is TRBJ1-5, the V gene TRBV19; 11 nucleotides match TRBD1. Trimming took 9 bases from V and 8 from J; bases not matched to a gene: 12. Per the germline V gene, CDR1 is LNHDA and CDR2 is SQIVND (reference sequence). The CDR3 spans 15 residues. The CDR3: CASKSGQGVGEPQHF. CDR3 DNA: TGTGCCAGCAAGTCGGGACAGGGGGTCGGGGAGCCCCAGCATTTT. The full variable domain, with the rest looked up from reference TRBV19 and TRBJ1-5, is DGGITQSPKYLFRKEGQNVTLSCEQNLNHDAMYWYRQDPGQGLRLIYYSQIVNDFQKGDIAEGYSVSREKKESFPLTVTSAQKNPTAFYLCASKSGQGVGEPQHFGDGTRLSIL.

The rearrangement uses TRBV10-2 and TRBJ2-1, with 10 bases that match TRBD1. The CDR3 is made up of 13 amino acids. V lost 6 bases, J lost 4 bases, and 0 bases stayed unmatched. Germline V lookup: CDR1 WSHSY, CDR2 SAAADI. In DNA form, the CDR3 reads TGCGCCAGCAGGGGACAGGGGTACAATGAGCAGTTCTTC. Encoded protein: CASRGQGYNEQFF.

The chain couples TRBV7-8 to TRBJ1-1; a weak D match, TRBD1 (5 bases). Per the germline V gene, CDR1 is SGHVS and CDR2 is FQNEAQ. The CDR3 consists of 15 residues. V lost 5 bases and J lost 0, with 13 bases in between. This chain's CDR3 is CASSQGVPMNTEAFF. The CDR3 DNA follows: TGTGCCAGCAGCCAAGGGGTCCCGATGAACACTGAAGCTTTCTTT.

The chain uses TRBV27 and TRBJ2-1; 10 bases agree with TRBD2. CDR3 length: 13 residues. CDR1 MNHEY and CDR2 SMNVEV come from the germline V gene (reference sequence). V shed 7 bases, J shed 12 bases, and the junction held 9 bases outside the gene matches. The CDR3 loop reads CASKSTPSGGQFF. In nucleotides, the CDR3 is TGTGCCAGCAAGAGTACCCCTAGCGGGGGGCAGTTCTTC.

The chain carries TRBV10-3 and TRBJ1-2, with a tentative D call TRBD1 (6 bases). Looked up from germline, CDR1 is ENHRY and CDR2 is SYGVKD. The CDR3 sequence is 13 residues long. Trimming removed 3 bases at V and 7 bases at J, with 12 bases between. CDR3 sequence reads: CAISETGFGGYTF. CDR3 bases: TGTGCCATCAGTGAAACAGGGTTCGGTGGCTACACCTTC.

Only one count was recorded for this clone. The CDR3 region is CASSLVGPPAETQYF. CDR3 nucleotides: TGCGCCAGCAGCTTGGTGGGCCCTCCGGCAGAGACCCAGTACTTC. The rearrangement joins TRBV5-1 to TRBJ2-5, with D unclear. CDR3 length: 15 amino acids. Germline values: CDR1 SGHRS, CDR2 YFSETQ. The V end lost 0 bases, the J end lost 4 bases, and 13 bases lay between the germline ends.

The rearrangement joins TRBV10-2 to TRBJ1-2; D remains unclear. This CDR3 comprises 15 residues. Germline CDR1 and CDR2: WSHSY and SAAADI. Trimming pared 3 bases from V and 4 bases from J, leaving 15 bases between. CDR3 DNA: TGCGCCAGCAGTGAAGGCTCCTCGCGATCCTATGGCTACACCTTC. This encodes CASSEGSSRSYGYTF.

This chain uses TRBV7-9 with TRBJ2-7, with a weak D call TRBD1 (5 bases). CDR1 SEHNR and CDR2 FQNEAQ come from the germline V gene (reference sequence). Trimming removed 1 base from V and 3 bases from J, with 16 bases in between. The CDR3 runs 16 residues. The CDR3 DNA reads TGTGCCAGCAGCTTAGATTTGGGAACAGGCTACTACGAGCAGTACTTC. Translation: CASSLDLGTGYYEQYF.

This chain links TRBV5-6 with TRBJ2-7, with D perhaps matching TRBD1 (5 bases). Germline CDR1 reads SGHDT; CDR2 reads YYEEEE. This CDR3 contains 12 residues. The germline V and J ends were trimmed by 5 bases and 10 bases, with 16 bases remaining between them. The CDR3 reads CASRVNRQQQYF. The DNA for the CDR3 is TGTGCCAGCAGAGTTAACCGACAGCAACAGTACTTC.

V is TRBV30 and J is TRBJ1-4; D is uncertain. Trimming left V 0 bases short and J 3 bases short, with 8 bases between. CDR3 length equals 14 residues. The germline CDR1 and CDR2 sequences are GTSNPN and SVGIG (reference sequence). The CDR3 protein is CAWSVRRANEKLFF. The CDR3 DNA reads as TGTGCCTGGAGTGTCAGACGGGCTAATGAAAAACTGTTTTTT.

V usage is TRBV7-9 and J usage is TRBJ1-2; TRBD1 agrees at 8 bases. After removal of 5 bases from V and 3 bases from J, the junction contained 8 bases not matched to a gene. The V gene's germline CDR1 is SEHNR and CDR2 FQNEAQ (reference sequence). The CDR3 length is 15 residues. The CDR3 coding sequence is TGTGCCAGCAGCCCATCAGGGACAGGCTACTATGGCTACACCTTC. Its protein product is CASSPSGTGYYGYTF.

The chain recombines TRBV27 with TRBJ2-7; 10 nucleotides line up with TRBD1. CDR1 and CDR2 (germline): MNHEY, SMNVEV (reference sequence). The CDR3 runs to 16 residues. Trimming removed 6 bases from V and 2 bases from J; junction bases left unmatched: 10. CDR3 coding DNA: TGTGCCAGCAGAAGAAACCAGGACAGGGGGACCTACGAGCAGTACTTC. Translated, it gives CASRRNQDRGTYEQYF.

V is TRBV13 and J is TRBJ2-7; D not certain. The CDR3 extends over 14 amino acids. Trimming stripped 5 bases from V and 7 bases from J, with 18 bases between. Germline CDR1 PRHDT, CDR2 FYEKMQ (reference sequence). The CDR3 nucleotides read TGTGCCAGCAGCCTCGGACGAACGGGTTTTGAGCAGTACTTC. This sequence encodes CASSLGRTGFEQYF.

The V call is TRBV15, the J call TRBJ2-3; tentative D call: TRBD2 (5 bases). Looked up from germline, CDR1 is LNHNV and CDR2 is YYDKDF (reference sequence). V was cut by 1 base and J by 0 bases, with 11 bases left in between. The CDR3 totals 16 residues. For the CDR3, the DNA is TGTGCCACCAGCAGAGCGGAGCGGCCTAGCACAGATACGCAGTATTTT. It specifies CATSRAERPSTDTQYF.

The chain combines TRBV6-1 with TRBJ1-2; a possible D gene is TRBD1 (6 bases). The V end was cut by 4 bases, the J end by 2 bases, with 8 bases between. The CDR3 consists of 13 residues. The V gene's germline CDR1 is MNHNS and CDR2 SASEGT. CDR3 region: CASSADRNYGYTF. For the CDR3, the DNA is TGTGCCAGCAGTGCGGACAGAAACTATGGCTACACCTTC.

This CDR3 is CASSPDRFNEKLFF. In DNA, the CDR3 is TGTGCCAGCAGCCCGGACAGATTTAATGAAAAACTGTTTTTT. V and J are TRBV7-2 and TRBJ1-4; the D gene is possibly TRBD1 (6 bases). Germline V gene data show CDR1 as SGHTA and CDR2 as FQGNSA. The CDR3 is made up of 14 amino acids. V lost 5 bases and J 4 bases, leaving 11 bases between the germline ends.

The chain employs TRBV5-1 and TRBJ2-1, with D maybe TRBD1 (6 bases). The germline V gene encodes CDR1 SGHRS and CDR2 YFSETQ. This CDR3 spans 15 amino acids. V lost 0 bases to trimming and J lost 3 bases, with 10 bases between them. Here the CDR3 DNA reads TGCGCCAGCAGCTTGGCAGGGGATGACTACAATGAGCAGTTCTTC. Its protein product is CASSLAGDDYNEQFF.